This is a list of T cell receptor beta chains from one sample in a study of T-cell memory formation after mild COVID-19. TCRdb reanalysed the 5' RACE reads using MiXCR and keeps one entry per CDR3 protein. The repertoire consists of roughly 110,000 distinct CDR3 sequences, with around 12% occurring once and the leading ten covering approximately 30%. Sequenced sample: PBMCs or a T cell subset sorted from them (not recorded which). These receptors came from an adult woman who had mild COVID-19 (a few samples of this study predate the infection). Cell type and time point are not known. Each CDR3 is given with its conserved first and last residue. The D gene is left open where the match is weak. Not all rows give a size; the values are once, few, many and, for expanded clones, a class.

>TRBV4-2|many|TRBJ2-2|.
TGTGCCAGCAGCCCCTCCTCCGGGGCGAACACCGGGGAGCTGTTTTTT
CASSPSSGANTGELFF
>TRBV5-5|.|TRBJ1-1|.
TGTGCCAGCAGCTTGCAAAGGGGCACTGAAGCTTTCTTT
CASSLQRGTEAFF
>TRBV12-3/TRBV12-4|.|TRBJ2-6|.
TGTGCCAGCAGTTTTCGGTTGAAGAGATCTGGGGCCAACGTCCTGACTTTC
CASSFRLKRSGANVLTF
>TRBV24-1|few|TRBJ2-7|.
TGTGCCACCAGTGATTCTTCCAGTCCGGGTCCCCACGAGCAGTACTTC
CATSDSSSPGPHEQYF
>TRBV7-9|many|TRBJ2-1|TRBD1
TGTGCCAGCAGCTTAGCGTTAGGACAGGGTTTGTTTGAGCAGTTCTTC
CASSLALGQGLFEQFF
>TRBV6-6|.|TRBJ1-1|TRBD1
TGTGCCAGCAGTTCCGTTCCCTACCTTACGACAGGGTTGCGAATGAACACTGAAGCTTTCTTT
CASSSVPYLTTGLRMNTEAFF
>TRBV13|.|TRBJ2-7|TRBD2
TGTGCCAGCAGCTTAGGCTACTTTACTAGCGGTCACCCCTACGAGCAGTACTTC
CASSLGYFTSGHPYEQYF
>TRBV9|.|TRBJ2-5|TRBD1
TGTGCCAGCAGCCCATCCGGACAGGGAGGAGAGACCCAGTACTTC
CASSPSGQGGETQYF
>TRBV2|.|TRBJ2-7|.
TGTGCCAGCAGTGAACAGGGCAGAAGCTCCTACGAGCAGTACTTC
CASSEQGRSSYEQYF
>TRBV20-1|few|TRBJ2-1|.
TGCAGTGCTAGAGATTTGAAGGCTAGCGATGAGCAGTTCTTC
CSARDLKASDEQFF
>TRBV7-9|many|TRBJ2-7|.
TGTGCCAGCAGCCCAGACTACGAGCAGTACTTC
CASSPDYEQYF
>TRBV4-1|many|TRBJ1-1|.
TGCGCCAGCAGCTATGACATGAACACTGAAGCTTTCTTT
CASSYDMNTEAFF
>TRBV4-1|.|TRBJ1-6|.
TGCGCCAGCAGCCAGACAGATTTAGGGAATTCACCCCTCCACTTT
CASSQTDLGNSPLHF
>TRBV7-9|.|TRBJ2-7|.
TGTGCCAGCAGCTCCGGGTTTCAGGTCCCGGGTTACGGGCAGTACTTC
CASSSGFQVPGYGQYF
>TRBV7-8|many|TRBJ2-1|.
TGTGCCAGCAGCTTGTCCCCCACGCGGGGAAGGTCCTACAATGAGCAGTTCTTC
CASSLSPTRGRSYNEQFF
>TRBV7-9|.|TRBJ2-7|.
TGTGCCAGCAGCTTATCGGCTAGCGTTTTAGCCGAGCAGTACTTC
CASSLSASVLAEQYF
>TRBV5-1|few|TRBJ2-3|.
TGCGCCAGCAGCCCCCGGGACGGACGCACAGATACGCAGTATTTT
CASSPRDGRTDTQYF
>TRBV5-1|many|TRBJ2-3|.
TGCGCCAGCAGCTTACATCTCGAGGGGATAACAGATACGCAGTATTTT
CASSLHLEGITDTQYF
>TRBV6-1|few|TRBJ2-3|.
TGTGCCAGCAGTCAAAACAGGGAATCGTGGACAGATACGCAGTATTTT
CASSQNRESWTDTQYF
>TRBV12-3/TRBV12-4|.|TRBJ2-1|.
TGTGCCAGCAGCCGCCTTGGGCCCGGCCCACGGGGGGCCGACCACAATGAGCAGTTCTTC
CASSRLGPGPRGADHNEQFF
>TRBV24-1|few|TRBJ2-1|TRBD1
TGTGCCACCAGTGATTGGACCGGGACAGCGAGCCATGAGCAGTTCTTC
CATSDWTGTASHEQFF
>TRBV5-1|few|TRBJ2-1|TRBD1
TGCGCCAGCAGCTTGGCCGCGACAGGGGTTAATGAGCAGTTCTTC
CASSLAATGVNEQFF
>TRBV19|few|TRBJ2-5|.
TGTGCCAGTAGTCTAACGGGGGGCGGTGAGACCCAGTACTTC
CASSLTGGGETQYF
>TRBV29-1|few|TRBJ1-2|TRBD1
TGCAGCGCTCCTTCAGGGGGCCAGGGCTACACCTTC
CSAPSGGQGYTF
>TRBV4-3|.|TRBJ2-7|.
TGCGCCAGCAGCCAAGATTCCAGCGGTCTTGCCTACGAGCAGTACTTC
CASSQDSSGLAYEQYF
>TRBV20-1|.|TRBJ2-7|.
TGCAGTGCTAGAGGTATCATGCCCTACGAGCAGTACTTC
CSARGIMPYEQYF
>TRBV6-5|.|TRBJ2-1|.
TGTGCCAGCAGTTACTCGTTTCGGGATGAGCAGTTCTTC
CASSYSFRDEQFF
>TRBV7-2|.|TRBJ2-1|TRBD2
TGTGCCAGCAGCGCCTCCGGGGGACTAGTGGTTGAGCAGTTCTTC
CASSASGGLVVEQFF
>TRBV9|.|TRBJ2-1|TRBD2
TGTGCCAGCAGCCCGGACTGGGCGGGAGTCTACAATGAGCAGTTCTTC
CASSPDWAGVYNEQFF
>TRBV7-9|.|TRBJ1-1|TRBD1
TGTGCCAGCAGCTCGACGGACAGGGTGAACACTGAAGCTTTCTTT
CASSSTDRVNTEAFF
>TRBV7-9|.|TRBJ2-3|TRBD1
TGTGCCAGCAGCCCCCGGGACAGGGAAAGCACAGATACGCAGTATTTT
CASSPRDRESTDTQYF
>TRBV7-9|few|TRBJ2-1|.
TGTGCCAGCAGCTCCGGGGACAATGAGCAGTTCTTC
CASSSGDNEQFF
>TRBV20-1|many|TRBJ2-7|.
TGCAGTGCTAGAGCCTATACAGGGACCTCCTACGAGCAGTACTTC
CSARAYTGTSYEQYF
>TRBV12-3/TRBV12-4|many|TRBJ2-3|.
TGTGCCAGCAGTTTAGACCAAGATACGCAGTATTTT
CASSLDQDTQYF
>TRBV7-9|.|TRBJ2-4|.
TGTGCCAGCAGCCCTACCCTTACTGGAGCCAAAAACATTCAGTACTTC
CASSPTLTGAKNIQYF
>TRBV7-9|few|TRBJ1-2|TRBD1
TGTGCCAGCAGCCAGGGACAGGGCCAAGAAGGCTACACCTTC
CASSQGQGQEGYTF
>TRBV4-1|.|TRBJ2-2|TRBD2
TGCGCCAGCAGCCAAGTAGGACTAGCGGGGTACACCGGGGAGCTGTTTTTT
CASSQVGLAGYTGELFF
>TRBV6-5|many|TRBJ2-5|.
TGTGCCAGCAGTCGCTACCCTAGGGAGACCCAGTACTTC
CASSRYPRETQYF
>TRBV7-9|few|TRBJ2-7|.
TGTGCCAGCAGCTCAAGCGCAGGGTCGCTGGGCTACGAGCAGTACTTC
CASSSSAGSLGYEQYF
>TRBV6-1|few|TRBJ2-2|.
TGTGCCAGCAGTGAAGGACATGAGCCAACCGGGGAGCTGTTTTTT
CASSEGHEPTGELFF
>TRBV25-1|.|TRBJ2-5|.
TGTGCCAGCAGCCCGGGCGCAGTGACGGAGACCCAGTACTTC
CASSPGAVTETQYF
>TRBV9|few|TRBJ2-5|TRBD2
TGTGCCAGCAGCGTATCCCCTCTGGAGCTAGCGGGACCCGAGGGACAGGAGACCCAGTACTTC
CASSVSPLELAGPEGQETQYF
>TRBV7-9|.|TRBJ2-2|TRBD1
TGTGCCAGCAGCTCTCCGGGACAGGGGGAAGAGCTGTTTTTT
CASSSPGQGEELFF
>TRBV20-1|few|TRBJ2-3|TRBD2
TGCAGTGCTCGGGGGGAGGGCCCTCTGGGTACGCAGTATTTT
CSARGEGPLGTQYF
>TRBV5-1|.|TRBJ2-3|TRBD2
TGCGCCAGCAGCTCCAGACTAGCGGGAGGCCCTCCGGATACGCAGTATTTT
CASSSRLAGGPPDTQYF
>TRBV20-1|.|TRBJ1-1|.
TGCAGTGCTAGAGACCGGGGACGGGGTTTAGTGGCTTTCTTT
CSARDRGRGLVAFF
>TRBV3-1|.|TRBJ1-1|.
TGTGCCAGCAGCCAAGATGGATTGAACACTGAAGCTTTCTTT
CASSQDGLNTEAFF
>TRBV7-8|.|TRBJ2-2|.
TGTGCCAGCAGCTTATTGGCAGCCTTCGTCCCCGGGGAGCTGTTTTTT
CASSLLAAFVPGELFF
>TRBV15|few|TRBJ2-1|TRBD2
TGTGCCACCGGGGAGCGGGGATTCGATGAGCAGTTCTTC
CATGERGFDEQFF
>TRBV11-2|few|TRBJ1-1|.
TGTGCCAGCAACAGCAACACTGAAGCTTTCTTT
CASNSNTEAFF
>TRBV7-9|.|TRBJ2-1|.
TGTGCCAGCAGCTCAGACAGATACAATGAGCAGTTCTTC
CASSSDRYNEQFF